Described below is a single T cell receptor (beta chain) sequence and its context. The CDR3 covers 13 residues. CDR1 is SGHTA, CDR2 FQGNSA, per germline. V lost 4 bases and J lost 7, with 13 bases in between. TCRdb keeps only in-frame clones here, not all; method: immunoSEQ multiplex PCR. Among 2 million to 2.5 million clones listed, 90% to 95% were seen once. This specimen comes from a study of shared clonotypes between healthy human individuals. The TCR sequence derives from a man aged 18 to 29 in good health. Some clones in this sample may be carry-over from other donors' samples. Sequencing used naive CD4+ T cells from PBMCs. The subset: CD45RA+ positively selected. The chain uses TRBV7-2 and TRBJ1-1; D possibly corresponds to TRBD1 (6 bases). CDR3 loop: CASSYRQVNEAFF. The CDR3 coding sequence is TGTGCCAGCAGCTATCGACAGGTCAATGAAGCTTTCTTT.